This TCR beta chain comes out of a study of cytomegalovirus exposure and HLA in healthy donors. At the level of the study: From HLA-typed donors, an early data release held tens of millions of unique TCRs. Study-level findings and limits: A later analysis found common viral pathogens apparently linked to several of the most significant clusters.

To note about this clone: Its antigen is undetermined.

Trimming took off 5 bases at V and 0 bases at J, with 10 bases between the two ends. The CDR3 consists of 15 residues. Germline values: CDR1 LNHDA, CDR2 SQIVND (reference sequence). PCR primers comprised 60 Vbeta and 13 Jbeta primers. Libraries were prepared by immunoSEQ multiplex PCR; TCRdb keeps only in-frame clonotypes and omits some of them. This sample yields around 78,000 clones, of which around three quarters are seen a single time; about 1.1% belongs to the top ten. The origin of this receptor is a male donor in good health and CMV-seronegative. Sequencing was performed on PBMCs. The rearrangement uses TRBV19 and TRBJ1-4; D gene unclear. The CDR3 sequence is CASSSNGATNEKLFF. The CDR3 region has the DNA TGTGCCAGTAGTTCCAACGGTGCAACTAATGAAAAACTGTTTTTT. Supplemented by reference TRBV19 and TRBJ1-4, the full variable domain reads DGGITQSPKYLFRKEGQNVTLSCEQNLNHDAMYWYRQDPGQGLRLIYYSQIVNDFQKGDIAEGYSVSREKKESFPLTVTSAQKNPTAFYLCASSSNGATNEKLFFGSGTQLSVL.